Listed below are T cell receptor beta chains from one sample, sequenced in a study of blood T cell repertoires in COVID-19. Sequencing used immunoSEQ multiplex PCR; TCRdb keeps in-frame clones, though not all of them. The data contain about 140,000 clones, approximately 84% of them seen just once; the ten biggest clones take up under 9.5%. The specimen was peripheral blood. The receptors come from a human donor in a cohort sampled during active COVID-19. Both conserved end residues are part of each CDR3. Each record gives: J gene, D gene, clone size, V gene, CDR3 protein, CDR3 DNA. D genes are given only for firm matches. The listing skips clone size in some rows; elsewhere it reads once, few, many or a size class.

TRBJ2-2 TRBD2 few TRBV6-5 CASSRTSGKTGELFF TGTGCCAGCAGCCGGACTAGCGGGAAGACCGGGGAGCTGTTTTTT
TRBJ2-5 . . TRBV27 CASSPIQAITGRVETQYF TGTGCCAGCAGCCCCATCCAAGCGATTACAGGGAGAGTAGAGACCCAGTACTTC
TRBJ1-6 . . TRBV6-6 CASKALMGGGDSPLHF TGTGCCAGCAAGGCATTGATGGGCGGGGGTGATTCACCCCTCCACTTT
TRBJ1-1 . . TRBV7-9 CASSPYEGEAFF TGTGCCAGCAGCCCCTACGAGGGTGAAGCTTTCTTT
TRBJ2-3 TRBD2 . TRBV18 CASSPLGRGTDTQYF TGTGCCAGCTCACCACTCGGGAGGGGTACAGATACGCAGTATTTT
TRBJ1-1 . . TRBV7-9 CASSFGGSGTEAFF TGTGCCAGCAGCTTTGGAGGTTCGGGCACTGAAGCTTTCTTT
TRBJ2-3 TRBD2 once TRBV5-1 CASSSEGGGAVDTQYF TGCGCCAGCAGCTCCGAGGGCGGGGGGGCCGTAGATACGCAGTATTTT
TRBJ2-7 . . TRBV12-2 CASRPVRLEFRYEQYF TGTGCAAGTCGCCCTGTTAGATTGGAGTTTCGGTACGAGCAGTACTTC
TRBJ2-2 . few TRBV28 CASSFHGLTTGELFF TGTGCCAGCAGTTTCCACGGACTTACCACCGGGGAGCTGTTTTTT
TRBJ2-1 . . TRBV20-1 CSASRAGVSYNEQFF TGCAGTGCTAGTAGAGCGGGTGTTTCCTACAATGAGCAGTTCTTC
TRBJ1-6 . . TRBV6-5 CASRRAGNSPLHF TGTGCCAGCAGAAGGGCGGGGAACTCACCCCTCCACTTT
TRBJ1-2 . . TRBV4-2 CASSLWRRGYTF TGTGCCAGCAGCCTGTGGAGGAGAGGCTACACCTTC
TRBJ2-3 . many TRBV12-5 CASARGGFEASTDTQYF TGTGCTAGTGCCCGAGGCGGTTTCGAAGCTAGCACAGATACGCAGTATTTT
TRBJ2-1 . once TRBV27 CASTNFLSEQFF TGTGCCAGCACTAACTTCTTGAGTGAGCAGTTCTTC
TRBJ2-5 TRBD2 . TRBV5-1 CASSATSRSGETQYF TGCGCCAGCAGCGCGACTAGCCGGTCGGGGGAGACCCAGTACTTC
TRBJ2-1 TRBD1 once TRBV2 CASSVLGQGGNEQFF TGTGCCAGCAGTGTCTTGGGACAGGGTGGTAATGAGCAGTTCTTC
TRBJ1-2 . . TRBV28 CASSLLLYGYTF TGTGCCAGCAGTTTGCTACTCTATGGCTACACCTTC
TRBJ2-2 . . TRBV6-6 CASTKATYDTGELFF TGTGCCAGCACAAAAGCGACTTATGACACCGGGGAGCTGTTTTTT
TRBJ2-5 TRBD2 . TRBV5-1 CASLGLAGGKETQYF TGCGCCAGCTTGGGACTAGCGGGGGGGAAAGAGACCCAGTACTTC
TRBJ1-2 TRBD1 . TRBV12-3/TRBV12-4 CASTQSTGDGYTF TGTGCCAGCACCCAATCTACAGGGGACGGCTACACCTTC